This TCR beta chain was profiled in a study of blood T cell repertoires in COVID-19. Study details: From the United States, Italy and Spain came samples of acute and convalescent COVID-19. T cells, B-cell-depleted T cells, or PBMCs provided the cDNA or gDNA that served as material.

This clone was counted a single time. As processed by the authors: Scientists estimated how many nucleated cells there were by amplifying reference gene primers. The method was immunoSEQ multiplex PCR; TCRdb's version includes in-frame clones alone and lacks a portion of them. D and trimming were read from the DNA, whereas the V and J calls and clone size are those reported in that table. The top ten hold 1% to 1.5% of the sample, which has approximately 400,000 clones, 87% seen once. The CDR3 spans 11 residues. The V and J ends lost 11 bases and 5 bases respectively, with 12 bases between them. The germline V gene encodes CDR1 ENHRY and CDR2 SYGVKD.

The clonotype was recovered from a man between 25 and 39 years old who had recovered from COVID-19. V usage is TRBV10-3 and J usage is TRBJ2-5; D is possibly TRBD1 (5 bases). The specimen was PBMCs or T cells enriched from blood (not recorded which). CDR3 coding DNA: TGTGCCGCCGGGTCAGGGGAGACCCAGTACTTC. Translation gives CAAGSGETQYF.